This T cell receptor (beta chain) was sequenced for a study of T cell repertoires in cytomegalovirus infection. For the study at large: CMV infection and matching HLA type were both indicated by public TCR beta signatures. Study findings and constraints: HLA-C-restricted CMV-specific TCR beta clonotypes prevailed in the ex vivo response. Totalled public TCR beta family frequency picked out people who carried CMV plus the relevant HLA.

Germline CDR1 and CDR2: DFQATT and SNEGSKA (reference sequence). V was shortened by 5 bases and J by 5 bases, with 12 bases between the two germline ends. This CDR3 has 12 residues. This clonotype was counted only a few times. Its antigen is currently unknown. TCRdb used MiXCR to reprocess the reads, holding one entry per CDR3 protein. Altogether about 320,000 distinct CDR3 sequences are present, over 7.5% being singletons, with the ten largest covering around 4.1%. This TCR was sampled from a human donor in good health (CMV status not recorded). Some clones in this sample may be carry-over from other donors' samples. Sequenced material: PBMCs. This sequence joins TRBV20-1 and TRBJ1-1; D gene uncertain. The CDR3 sequence: CSASDTETEAFF. In nucleotides, the CDR3 is TGCAGTGCTTCTGATACGGAGACTGAAGCTTTCTTT.